This is a list of T cell receptor beta chains from one sample in a study of T cell responses to AZD1222 COVID-19 vaccine. Measured with immunoSEQ multiplex PCR; TCRdb has only the in-frame clones, and not every one. The sample holds about 56,000 clones; approximately 85% are singletons and the top ten take around 16%. Sample: peripheral blood, taken on day 0 of AZD1222 vaccination. The receptors were sampled from an adult in good health. Each CDR3 is given with its conserved first and last residue. The D gene is left open where the match is weak. Not all rows give a size; the values are once, few, many and, for expanded clones, a class.

D | J | size | V | DNA | CDR3
- | TRBJ2-1 | once | TRBV14 | TGTGCCAGCAGCTCCGGACTGGGGGGGCCCCAGTGGGATGAGCAGTTCTTC | CASSSGLGGPQWDEQFF
- | TRBJ1-1 | - | TRBV6-5 | TGTGCCAGCAGTTACTCACGGGTGAACACTGAAGCTTTCTTT | CASSYSRVNTEAFF
- | TRBJ2-1 | - | TRBV28 | TGTGCCAGCAGCCGGCCGGTATCCTACAATGAGCAGTTCTTC | CASSRPVSYNEQFF
TRBD1 | TRBJ2-2 | - | TRBV7-7 | TGTGCTAGCAGCTTAGTTTGGACAGGGGATACCGGGGAGCTGTTTTTT | CASSLVWTGDTGELFF
- | TRBJ2-7 | - | TRBV5-6 | TGTGCCAGCAGCTTGGTCGGGCTCTCCTACGAGCAGTACTTC | CASSLVGLSYEQYF
- | TRBJ2-3 | once | TRBV7-3 | TGTGCCAGCAGCTTAAGAGGGGATCCTGCGGGCACAGATACGCAGTATTTT | CASSLRGDPAGTDTQYF
- | TRBJ2-3 | - | TRBV27 | - | CASSSSANTQYF
- | TRBJ2-5 | - | TRBV18 | TGTGCCAGCTCACCACCGGTAGGGTCAATGGCCTGGGCGGAGACCCAGTACTTC | CASSPPVGSMAWAETQYF
- | TRBJ1-2 | - | TRBV2 | TGTGCCAGCAGTGACCAGGGTAGCTATGGCTACACCTTC | CASSDQGSYGYTF
- | TRBJ1-6 | once | TRBV5-6 | TGTGCCAGCAGCCCGGCCTGGGGAGGTTCACCCCTCCACTTT | CASSPAWGGSPLHF
- | TRBJ2-1 | - | TRBV6-4 | TGTGCCAGCAGTGTGAGGGCCGGTAGCTCCTACAATGAGCAGTTCTTC | CASSVRAGSSYNEQFF
TRBD1 | TRBJ1-4 | - | TRBV11-2 | TGTGCCAGCAGCGTAGACAGGGGGATAACATATACTAATGAAAAACTGTTTTTT | CASSVDRGITYTNEKLFF
TRBD1 | TRBJ1-1 | - | TRBV5-4 | TGTGCCAGCAGCTTAGGGACAGGGGGCTTCGCTGAAGCTTTCTTT | CASSLGTGGFAEAFF
- | TRBJ2-7 | - | TRBV28 | TGTGCCAGCAGTTTATACCGGGAGCAGTACTTC | CASSLYREQYF
- | TRBJ1-2 | - | TRBV5-6 | TGTGCCAGCAACCAGGGATTGGATGGCTACACCTTC | CASNQGLDGYTF
TRBD1 | TRBJ2-7 | - | TRBV2 | TGTGCCAGCAGAGGACAGGGCTATTACGAGCAGTACTTC | CASRGQGYYEQYF
- | TRBJ1-1 | - | TRBV19 | TGTGCCAGTAGTTCAACCGGGACTGAAGCTTTCTTT | CASSSTGTEAFF
- | TRBJ1-2 | - | TRBV30 | TGTGCCTGGAGGGGGGGAAATGGCTACACCTTC | CAWRGGNGYTF
- | TRBJ1-6 | - | TRBV5-6 | TGTGCCAGCAGCCTACCCCAAAGCCTCTCCTATAATTCACCCCTCCACTTT | CASSLPQSLSYNSPLHF
TRBD1 | TRBJ2-7 | - | TRBV12-5 | TGTGCTAGTGGTTTGGTCGTTTCGGGACAGCGGCTCGACGAGCAGTGCTTC | CASGLVVSGQRLDEQCF
- | TRBJ2-5 | - | TRBV5-4 | TGTGCCAGCAGCTCCTCAGGAGAGACCCAGTACTTC | CASSSSGETQYF
- | TRBJ2-3 | - | TRBV2 | TGTGCCAGCCTTAAGCAACGGCAAAACACAGATACGCAGTATTTT | CASLKQRQNTDTQYF
- | TRBJ1-3 | - | TRBV5-6 | TGTGCCAGCAGCTTGCCGGCCTCTGGAAACACCATATATTTT | CASSLPASGNTIYF
- | TRBJ2-4 | - | TRBV4-2 | TGTGCCAGCAGCCAAGGGGGGGGGCCGTCCAAAAACATTCAGTACTTC | CASSQGGGPSKNIQYF
TRBD1 | TRBJ2-3 | - | TRBV11-2 | TGTGCCAGCAGCCAGGGGGTCACTAGCACAGATACGCAGTATTTT | CASSQGVTSTDTQYF
- | TRBJ1-3 | - | TRBV4-1 | TGCGCCAGCAGCCAATACTCGGCTGGAAACACCATATATTTT | CASSQYSAGNTIYF
- | TRBJ1-6 | - | TRBV6-1 | TGTGCCAGCAGTGAAAGCGTGGTAGGCTCCTATAATTCACCCCTCCACTTT | CASSESVVGSYNSPLHF
- | TRBJ2-2 | - | TRBV5-4 | TGTGCCAGCAGCTTGGGCGGGGTGAACACCGGGGAGCTGTTTTTT | CASSLGGVNTGELFF
- | TRBJ1-6 | - | TRBV2 | TGTGCCAGCAGTCCGGACAGATCCGCTAATTCACCCCTCCACTTT | CASSPDRSANSPLHF
TRBD1 | TRBJ1-2 | - | TRBV7-8 | TGTGCCAGCAGCCCCATCGGACAGGGATGGGATGGCTACACCTTC | CASSPIGQGWDGYTF
- | TRBJ1-2 | - | TRBV7-8 | TGTGCCAGCAGCCGAGAGGTCCCCCCGGCCTATGGCTACACCTTC | CASSREVPPAYGYTF
- | TRBJ2-1 | - | TRBV28 | TGTGCCAGCAGTTTACCATTACAGGTACAGGGCGAGTTCTTC | CASSLPLQVQGEFF
- | TRBJ2-2 | - | TRBV19 | TGTGCCTCGTTCTTTGGGGGGGCGAATCTCGGGGAGCTGTTTTTT | CASFFGGANLGELFF
TRBD2 | TRBJ2-1 | - | TRBV3-1/TRBV3-2 | TGTGCCAGCAGCCAAGTTCGGCTAGCGGGGGCGGTTGGCTACAATGAGCAGTTCTTC | CASSQVRLAGAVGYNEQFF
- | TRBJ2-7 | - | TRBV30 | TGTGCCTGTTCGACAGGTGGCCTCTACGAGCAGTACTTC | CACSTGGLYEQYF
TRBD1 | TRBJ1-5 | - | TRBV6-5 | TGTGCCAGCGTTTGGACAGGGGATAGCAATCAGCCCCAGCATTTT | CASVWTGDSNQPQHF
- | TRBJ2-3 | - | TRBV29-1 | TGCAGCCCGTTGTTACTGGGCACGCAGTATTTT | CSPLLLGTQYF
TRBD2 | TRBJ2-3 | - | TRBV5-4 | TGTGCCAGCAGCTCCGCCGGGACTAGCGGGGCGGCAGATACGCAGTATTTT | CASSSAGTSGAADTQYF
- | TRBJ1-4 | - | TRBV6-2/TRBV6-3 | TGTGCCAGCAGTTACTCAGGGGCCTTAAATGAAAAACTGTTTTTT | CASSYSGALNEKLFF
TRBD1 | TRBJ2-3 | - | TRBV9 | TGTGCCAGCAGCCGGGACAGGTTAGCAGATACGCAGTATTTT | CASSRDRLADTQYF
- | TRBJ1-1 | - | TRBV7-8 | TGTGCCAGCAGCGACCCGGGGCGGAACACTGAAGCTTTCTTT | CASSDPGRNTEAFF
- | TRBJ2-7 | - | TRBV6-1 | TGTGCCAGCAGCGAAGGACCCGAGGGCAACGAGCAGTACTTC | CASSEGPEGNEQYF